This passage covers 23 T cell receptor beta chains from one sample sequenced in a study of T cells in Graves' hyperthyroidism and ophthalmopathy. RNA transcripts were the template for amplifying TCR beta CDR3 regions. TCR CDR3 underwent first-round RT-PCR with the HTBI primer set. TCRdb processed the multiplex PCR reads anew with MiXCR; each CDR3 protein has one entry. The profile shows 560,000 or so distinct CDR3 sequences, around 45% of them singletons. Material: peripheral blood or thyroid tissue (not recorded which). The receptors come from a woman between 18 and 29 years old with Graves' hyperthyroidism.

The gene calls are TRBV11-3 and TRBJ1-4, with D possibly TRBD1 on 5 matching bases. In germline, CDR1 is SGHNT, CDR2 YENEEA. Trimming took off 4 bases at V and 8 bases at J, with 14 bases between the two ends. There are 14 residues in the CDR3. DNA of the CDR3: TGTGCCAGCAGCTCCCAGGGTGAAGGAGAAAAACTGTTTTTT. The encoded protein is CASSSQGEGEKLFF.

This chain connects TRBV7-2 to TRBJ2-5, with 7 positions matching TRBD2. This CDR3 is 15 amino acids long. Germline values: CDR1 SGHTA, CDR2 FQGNSA. J gave up 1 base and V 5 bases, and 7 bases lay outside the gene matches. In DNA, the CDR3 is TGTGCCAGCAGCCCAGGGCTAGCGGCCCAAGAGACCCAGTACTTC. It specifies CASSPGLAAQETQYF. The complete variable domain, with remaining parts taken from reference TRBV7-2 and TRBJ2-5, reads GAGVSQSPSNKVTEKGKDVELRCDPISGHTALYWYRQSLGQGLEFLIYFQGNSAPDKSGLPSDRFSAERTGGSVSTLTIQRTQQEDSAVYLCASSPGLAAQETQYFGPGTRLLVL.

On this clonotype: Relative to the germline gene, one junction end is altered; a read error may explain this. J is TRBJ1-5 and V is TRBV7-2; D may be TRBD1 (5 bases). The CDR3 runs 15 residues. CDR1 is SGHTA, CDR2 FQGNSA, per germline. The CDR3 region is CASSLRTGQNQPRHF. CDR3 in DNA: TGTGCCAGCAGCTTACGTACAGGTCAAAATCAGCCCCGGCATTTT.

The rearrangement links TRBV7-3 to TRBJ1-5; TRBD1 might be the D (5 bases). The germline V and J ends were trimmed by 5 bases and 1 base, with 15 bases remaining between them. Germline values: CDR1 SGHTA, CDR2 FQGTGA. This CDR3 contains 16 residues. Here the CDR3 reads CASSTSIGDSNQPQHF. Here the CDR3 DNA reads TGTGCCAGCAGCACCTCTATAGGGGACAGCAATCAGCCCCAGCATTTT.

The chain combines TRBV3-1 with TRBJ2-7; 7 bases are shared with TRBD1. The germline CDR1 and CDR2 sequences are LGHDT and YNNKEL (reference sequence). Trimming at V came to 0 bases and at J to 5 bases, leaving 7 bases not matched to a gene. This CDR3 contains 15 residues. The CDR3 DNA follows: TGTGCCAGCAGCCAAGATCCTGTAGGGGGCAACGAGCAGTACTTC. Residues: CASSQDPVGGNEQYF.

This clonotype was detected only a few times. One end of the junction varies from germline; a read error may be responsible. V usage is TRBV10-3 and J usage is TRBJ2-7; perhaps D is TRBD1 or TRBD2 (5 bases each). This CDR3 spans 16 amino acids. In germline, CDR1 is ENHRY, CDR2 SYGVKD. This chain's CDR3 is CASSELGRGAVNEQYF. CDR3 nucleotide sequence: TGTGCCAGCAGTGAACTAGGTAGAGGGGCGGTGAACGAGCAGTACTTC.

This clonotype was recorded once. This chain links TRBV7-9 with TRBJ1-5; 8 bases fit TRBD1. There are 15 residues in the CDR3. From germline, CDR1 is SEHNR and CDR2 FQNEAQ (reference sequence). Trimming at V came to 8 bases and at J to 5 bases, leaving 11 bases not matched to a gene. This chain's CDR3 is CASSHQGQEDQPQHF. The CDR3 nucleotides are TGTGCCAGCTCACACCAGGGACAGGAGGATCAGCCCCAGCATTTT.

This clonotype has just one count. The chain carries TRBV10-3 and TRBJ2-7; 8 bases match TRBD2. This CDR3 has 13 amino acids. CDR1 and CDR2 (germline): ENHRY, SYGVKD. Trimming at V came to 10 bases and at J to 1 base, leaving 6 bases not matched to a gene. As DNA, the CDR3 is TGTGCCACGGCGGGAGGACTATCCTACGAGCAGTACTTC. Protein product: CATAGGLSYEQYF.

This clonotype was detected ten times or more. The chain carries TRBV2 and TRBJ1-4, with 7 bases identical to TRBD1. The CDR3 has 16 amino acids. Germline values: CDR1 SNHLY, CDR2 FYNNEI. V shed 6 bases and J 5 bases; nucleotides not matched to a gene: 12. CDR3 loop: CASSVGRDRWNEKLFF. CDR3 DNA: TGTGCCAGCAGCGTCGGCCGGGACAGATGGAATGAAAAACTGTTTTTT.

This clonotype was recorded at least ten times. V usage is TRBV29-1 and J usage is TRBJ1-1; no firm D call. The CDR3 is 13 amino acids. CDR1 SQVTM and CDR2 ANQGSEA come from the germline V gene. Trimming shortened V by 4 bases and J by 0 bases, and 9 bases separated the two germline ends. CDR3 in amino acids: CSVVEGLNTEAFF. The CDR3 DNA follows: TGCAGCGTTGTAGAAGGGCTGAACACTGAAGCTTTCTTT.

The chain employs TRBV20-1 and TRBJ2-7; possible D gene TRBD2, 6 bases. This CDR3 is built from 12 residues. V was trimmed by 7 bases and J by 7 bases, leaving 17 bases between them. Germline V CDR1 and CDR2: DFQATT, SNEGSKA (reference sequence). This chain's CDR3 is CSDGTPMGEQYF. DNA for the CDR3: TGCAGTGACGGGACTCCAATGGGGGAGCAGTACTTC.

The rearrangement links TRBV12-3 or TRBV12-4 to TRBJ2-2; D is uncertain. V was clipped by 3 bases and J by 1 base, with 12 bases between them. The CDR3 runs 16 residues. The CDR3 DNA sequence: TGTGCCAGCAGTTTGGGCTTTGGGGAGAACACCGGGGAGCTGTTTTTT. Residues: CASSLGFGENTGELFF.

The chain carries TRBV7-9 and TRBJ1-1; no definite D call. CDR1 and CDR2 from the germline V gene are SEHNR and FQNEAQ (reference sequence). V gave up 7 bases and J gave up 7 bases, with 13 bases separating them. CDR3 length: 12 residues. The CDR3 here is CASNLLSIEAFF. The CDR3 DNA reads TGTGCCAGCAATCTCCTATCCATTGAAGCTTTCTTT.

The chain carries TRBV15 and TRBJ1-5; TRBD1 matches at 8 bases. The CDR3 is made up of 14 amino acids. The ends lost 1 base at V and 11 bases at J; junction bases unmatched: 7. CDR1 LNHNV and CDR2 YYDKDF come from the germline V gene (reference sequence). The CDR3 reads CATSRVGTGETQHF. CDR3 bases: TGTGCCACCAGCAGAGTAGGGACAGGAGAGACCCAGCATTTT.

The V call is TRBV7-2, the J call TRBJ1-3; the D gene is possibly TRBD1 (5 bases). V was pared by 6 bases and J by 0 bases, with 15 bases between. Germline CDR1 and CDR2: SGHTA and FQGNSA. The CDR3 sequence is 16 residues long. The CDR3 DNA reads TGTGCCAGCAGGCGACCGGGGCAACTCTCTGGAAACACCATATATTTT. Translated, it gives CASRRPGQLSGNTIYF.

V usage is TRBV20-1 and J usage is TRBJ1-2; D is uncertain. Trimming shortened V by 5 bases and J by 6 bases, and 19 bases separated the two germline ends. CDR3 size: 14 residues. Germline values: CDR1 DFQATT, CDR2 SNEGSKA (reference sequence). The CDR3 DNA is TGCAGTGCTTATGGATACGTAGGGCGAAATGGCTACACCTTC. It encodes CSAYGYVGRNGYTF.

The V and J genes are TRBV7-8 and TRBJ2-7, with D possibly being TRBD1 (7 bases). Germline CDR1 and CDR2: SGHVS and FQNEAQ. The CDR3 consists of 17 residues. V lost 1 base and J 7 bases, leaving 23 bases between the germline ends. This CDR3 reads CASSLDSGRAGGREQYF. CDR3 bases: TGTGCCAGCAGCTTAGATTCAGGAAGGGCAGGGGGGAGGGAGCAGTACTTC.

J is TRBJ1-2 and V is TRBV25-1; the D gene is possibly TRBD1 (5 bases). Trimming shortened V by 8 bases and J by 8 bases, and 21 bases separated the two germline ends. The CDR3 has 14 residues. The germline gives CDR1 MGHDK, CDR2 SYGVNS. The CDR3 DNA sequence: TGTGCCAGCGTTGACGAGGAAGGGGCATTGGGCTACACCTTC. Translation: CASVDEEGALGYTF.

This clonotype was found a few times. J is TRBJ2-7 and V is TRBV11-1; TRBD1 aligns across 9 bases. The CDR3 has 18 residues. V gave up 5 bases and J gave up 4 bases; unmatched junction bases: 18. The germline CDR1 and CDR2 sequences are SGHAT and FQDESV (reference sequence). CDR3 DNA sequence: TGTGCCAGCAGCCATTCAACCCGACGGGACAGGGCTTTATACGAGCAGTACTTC. Amino acid sequence: CASSHSTRRDRALYEQYF.

This clonotype was seen ten or more times. The chain has TRBV10-3 and TRBJ1-2; a weak D match, TRBD1 (5 bases). CDR1 and CDR2 (germline): ENHRY, SYGVKD. This CDR3 spans 13 amino acids. The V end lost 6 bases, the J end lost 3 bases, and 11 bases lay between the germline ends. CDR3 region: CAIRETGDYGYTF. CDR3 sequence (DNA): TGTGCCATCAGGGAAACAGGAGACTATGGCTACACCTTC.

The rearrangement joins TRBV20-1 to TRBJ2-7, with TRBD2 matching 10 bases. This CDR3 spans 14 amino acids. CDR1 and CDR2 from the germline V gene are DFQATT and SNEGSKA (reference sequence). Trimming took 3 bases from V and 1 from J; bases not matched to a gene: 3. DNA for the CDR3: TGCAGTGCTAGTCTAGCGGGAGAGTCCTACGAGCAGTACTTC. It yields the protein CSASLAGESYEQYF.

As to this clonotype: One end of the junction varies from germline; a read error may be responsible. V is TRBV10-3 and J is TRBJ2-7; weak D call: TRBD2 (5 bases). CDR1 and CDR2 from the germline V gene are ENHRY and SYGVKD. CDR3 length: 14 amino acids. The CDR3 loop reads CASSLFAGKYEQYF. As DNA, the CDR3 is TGTGCCAGCAGTTTATTCGCCGGGAAGTACGAGCAGTACTTC.

The chain employs TRBV25-1 and TRBJ1-2; 8 positions match TRBD1. Germline V CDR1 and CDR2: MGHDK, SYGVNS. The CDR3 runs to 13 residues. In DNA, the CDR3 is TGTGCTAGAGATGGGCAGGGGGCTTATGGCTACACCTTC. Protein product: CARDGQGAYGYTF.